This TCR beta chain emerged from a study of OX40 agonist ivuxolimab in advanced cancers. At the level of the study: Prior therapy, whether anti-PD-1, anti-PD-L1 or anti-CTLA-4, was allowed, and 40% had some.

V dropped 5 bases and J dropped 7 bases, with 11 bases sitting between them. This CDR3 region has 13 residues. CDR1 and CDR2 from the germline V gene are SGHNT and YENEEA. Whole-study results and caveats: Clonal expansion from baseline to week 6 occurred in both CD4+ and CD8+ T cells.

Comment on this clone: What it recognizes is unknown.

Measured with immunoSEQ multiplex PCR; TCRdb has only the in-frame clones, and not every one. The top ten clones hold 1.5% to 2% of a sample with 30,000 to 45,000 clones, roughly 82% of them seen once. This chain connects TRBV11-3 to TRBJ1-4; maybe TRBD1 (5 bases). Material: CD4+ or CD8+ T cells sorted from blood, obtained in a trial of the OX40 agonist ivuxolimab. The receptor's source is an adult with an advanced solid tumor such as melanoma, head and neck, liver or kidney cancer. DNA of the CDR3: TGTGCCAGCAGCAAAGACAGCTTTGAAAAACTGTTTTTT. This translates into CASSKDSFEKLFF.